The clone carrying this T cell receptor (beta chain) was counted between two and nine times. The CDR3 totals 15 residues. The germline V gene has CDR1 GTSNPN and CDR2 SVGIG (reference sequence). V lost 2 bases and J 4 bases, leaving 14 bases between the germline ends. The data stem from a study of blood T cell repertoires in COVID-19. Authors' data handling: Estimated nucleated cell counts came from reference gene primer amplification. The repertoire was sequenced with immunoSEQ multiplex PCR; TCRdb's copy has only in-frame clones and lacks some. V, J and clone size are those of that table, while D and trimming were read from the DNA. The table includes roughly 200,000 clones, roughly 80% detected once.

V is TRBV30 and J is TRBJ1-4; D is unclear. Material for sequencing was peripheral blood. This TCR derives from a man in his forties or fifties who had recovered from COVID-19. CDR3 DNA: TGTGCCTGGAGTACCGCAGCGATTTTTAATGAAAAACTGTTTTTT. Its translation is CAWSTAAIFNEKLFF.